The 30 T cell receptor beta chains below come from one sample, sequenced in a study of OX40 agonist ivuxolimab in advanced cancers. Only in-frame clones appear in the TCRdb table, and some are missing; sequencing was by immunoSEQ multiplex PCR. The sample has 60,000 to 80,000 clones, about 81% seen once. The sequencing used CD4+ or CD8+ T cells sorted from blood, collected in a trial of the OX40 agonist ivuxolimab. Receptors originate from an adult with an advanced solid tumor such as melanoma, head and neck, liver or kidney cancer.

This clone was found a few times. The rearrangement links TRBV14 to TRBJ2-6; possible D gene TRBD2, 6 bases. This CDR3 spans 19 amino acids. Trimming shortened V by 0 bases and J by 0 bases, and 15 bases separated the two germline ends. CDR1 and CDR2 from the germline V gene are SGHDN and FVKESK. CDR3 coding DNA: TGTGCCAGCAGCCAAGATTTTGGGAGGACTGGCTCTGGGGCCAACGTCCTGACTTTC. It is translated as CASSQDFGRTGSGANVLTF.

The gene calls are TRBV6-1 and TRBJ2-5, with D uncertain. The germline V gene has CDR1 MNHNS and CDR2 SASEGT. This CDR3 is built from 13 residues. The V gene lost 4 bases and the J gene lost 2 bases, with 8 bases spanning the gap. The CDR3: CASSAHGQETQYF. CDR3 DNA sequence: TGTGCCAGCAGTGCTCACGGTCAAGAGACCCAGTACTTC.

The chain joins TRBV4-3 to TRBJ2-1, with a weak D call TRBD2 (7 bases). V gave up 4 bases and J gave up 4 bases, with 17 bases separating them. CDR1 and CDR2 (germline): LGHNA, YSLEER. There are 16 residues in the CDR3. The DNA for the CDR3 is TGCGCCAGCAGCCGAGGGGGGAGCGGGACATACAATGAGCAGTTCTTC. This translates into CASSRGGSGTYNEQFF.

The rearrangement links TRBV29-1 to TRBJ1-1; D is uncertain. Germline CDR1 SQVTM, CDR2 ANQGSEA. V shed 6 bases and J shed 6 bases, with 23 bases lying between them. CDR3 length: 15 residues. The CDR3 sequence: CSVSLGFLGRAEAFF. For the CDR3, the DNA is TGCAGCGTGTCCCTAGGGTTTCTCGGACGCGCTGAAGCTTTCTTT. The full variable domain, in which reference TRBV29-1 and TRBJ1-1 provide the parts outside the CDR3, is SAVISQKPSRDICQRGTSLTIQCQVDSQVTMMFWYRQQPGQSLTLIATANQGSEATYESGFVIDKFPISRPNLTFSTLTVSNMSPEDSSIYLCSVSLGFLGRAEAFFGQGTRLTVV.

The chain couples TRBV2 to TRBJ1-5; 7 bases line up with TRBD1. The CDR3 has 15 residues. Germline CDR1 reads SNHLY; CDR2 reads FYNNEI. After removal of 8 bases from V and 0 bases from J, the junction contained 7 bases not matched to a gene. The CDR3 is CASSQTGHSNQPQHF. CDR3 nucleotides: TGTGCCAGCTCTCAGACAGGGCATAGCAATCAGCCCCAGCATTTT.

The CDR3 loop is CASSDDYGYTF. As DNA, the CDR3 is TGTGCCAGCAGCGACGACTATGGCTACACCTTC. The chain carries TRBV9 and TRBJ1-2; no firm D call. Germline values: CDR1 SGDLS, CDR2 YYNGEE. This CDR3 is built from 11 residues. V gave up 3 bases and J gave up 3 bases, with 3 bases separating them.

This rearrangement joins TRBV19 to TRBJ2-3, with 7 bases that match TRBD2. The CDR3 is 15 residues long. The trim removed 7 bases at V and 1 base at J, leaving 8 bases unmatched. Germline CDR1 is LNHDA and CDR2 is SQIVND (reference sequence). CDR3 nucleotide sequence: TGTGCCAGTACCGGACTAGGGGACGGCACAGATACGCAGTATTTT. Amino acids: CASTGLGDGTDTQYF.

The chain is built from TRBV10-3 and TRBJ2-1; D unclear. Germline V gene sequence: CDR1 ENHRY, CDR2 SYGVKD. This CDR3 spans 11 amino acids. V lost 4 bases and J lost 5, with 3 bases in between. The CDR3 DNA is TGTGCCATCAGTGGGGACAATGAGCAGTTCTTC. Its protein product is CAISGDNEQFF.

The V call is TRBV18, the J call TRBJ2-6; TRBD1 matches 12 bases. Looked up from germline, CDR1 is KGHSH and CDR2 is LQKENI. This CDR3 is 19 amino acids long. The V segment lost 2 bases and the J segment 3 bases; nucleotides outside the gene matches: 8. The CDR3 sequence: CASSPVWGQGAFGANVLTF. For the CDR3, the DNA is TGTGCCAGCTCACCAGTTTGGGGACAGGGGGCTTTTGGGGCCAACGTCCTGACTTTC.

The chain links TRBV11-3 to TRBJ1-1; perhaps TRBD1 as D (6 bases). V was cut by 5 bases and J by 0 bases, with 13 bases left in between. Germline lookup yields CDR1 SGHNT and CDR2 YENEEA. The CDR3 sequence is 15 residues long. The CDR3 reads CASSLSGDLNTEAFF. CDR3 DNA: TGTGCCAGCAGCCTCTCAGGGGATCTGAACACTGAAGCTTTCTTT.

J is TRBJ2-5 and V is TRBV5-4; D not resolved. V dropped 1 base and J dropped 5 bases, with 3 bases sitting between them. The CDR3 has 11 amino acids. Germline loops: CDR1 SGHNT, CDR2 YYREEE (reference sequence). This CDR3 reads CASSLRETQYF. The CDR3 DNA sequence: TGTGCCAGCAGCTTGCGGGAGACCCAGTACTTC. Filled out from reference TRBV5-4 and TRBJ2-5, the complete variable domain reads ETGVTQSPTHLIKTRGQQVTLRCSSQSGHNTVSWYQQALGQGPQFIFQYYREEENGRGNFPPRFSGLQFPNYSSELNVNALELDDSALYLCASSLRETQYFGPGTRLLVL.

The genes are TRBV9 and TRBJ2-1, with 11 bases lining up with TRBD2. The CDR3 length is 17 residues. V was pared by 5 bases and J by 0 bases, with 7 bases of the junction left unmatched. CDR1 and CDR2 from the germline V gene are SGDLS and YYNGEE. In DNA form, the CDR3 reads TGTGCCAGCAGTCCGGGACTAGCGGTTAGCTCCTACAATGAGCAGTTCTTC. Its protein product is CASSPGLAVSSYNEQFF.

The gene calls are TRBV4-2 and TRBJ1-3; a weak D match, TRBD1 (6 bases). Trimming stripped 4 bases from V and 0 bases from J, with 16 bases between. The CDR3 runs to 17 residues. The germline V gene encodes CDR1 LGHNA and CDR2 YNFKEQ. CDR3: CASSPNAGGSSGNTIYF. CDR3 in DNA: TGTGCCAGCAGCCCAAACGCCGGGGGCAGCTCTGGAAACACCATATATTTT.

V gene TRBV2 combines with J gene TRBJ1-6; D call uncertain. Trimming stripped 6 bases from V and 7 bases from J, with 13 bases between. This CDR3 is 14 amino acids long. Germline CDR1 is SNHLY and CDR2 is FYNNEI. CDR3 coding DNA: TGTGCCAGCAGCGCGGTGGATCAGAATTCACCCCTCCACTTT. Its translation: CASSAVDQNSPLHF.

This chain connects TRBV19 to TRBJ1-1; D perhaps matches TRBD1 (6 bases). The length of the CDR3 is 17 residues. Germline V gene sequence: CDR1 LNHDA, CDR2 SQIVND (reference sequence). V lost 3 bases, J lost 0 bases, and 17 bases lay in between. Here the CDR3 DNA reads TGTGCCAGTAGTATTTGGGGCCATGACAGGTTGAACACTGAAGCTTTCTTT. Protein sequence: CASSIWGHDRLNTEAFF.

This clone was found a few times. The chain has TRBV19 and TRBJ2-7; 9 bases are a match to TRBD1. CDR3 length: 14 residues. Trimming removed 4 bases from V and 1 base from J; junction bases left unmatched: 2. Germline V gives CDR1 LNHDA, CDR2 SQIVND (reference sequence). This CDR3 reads CASSRGTGSYEQYF. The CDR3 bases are TGTGCCAGTAGTAGAGGGACAGGGTCCTACGAGCAGTACTTC.

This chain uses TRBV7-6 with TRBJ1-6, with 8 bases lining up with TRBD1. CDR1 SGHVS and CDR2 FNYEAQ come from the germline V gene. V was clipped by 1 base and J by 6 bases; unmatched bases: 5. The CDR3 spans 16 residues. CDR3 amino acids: CASSLGQGNGNSPLHF. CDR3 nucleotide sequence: TGTGCCAGCAGCTTAGGACAGGGGAACGGTAATTCACCCCTCCACTTT.

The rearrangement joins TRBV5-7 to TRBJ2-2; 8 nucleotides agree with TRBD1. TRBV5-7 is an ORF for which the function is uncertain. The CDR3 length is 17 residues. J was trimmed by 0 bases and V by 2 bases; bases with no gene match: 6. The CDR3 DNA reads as TGTGCCAGCAGCTTTACCGGGACAGGTTCGAACACCGGGGAGCTGTTTTTT. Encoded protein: CASSFTGTGSNTGELFF.

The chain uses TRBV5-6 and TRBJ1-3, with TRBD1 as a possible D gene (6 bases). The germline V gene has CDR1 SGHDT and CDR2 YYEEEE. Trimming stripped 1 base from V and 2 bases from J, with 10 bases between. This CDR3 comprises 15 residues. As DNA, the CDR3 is TGTGCCAGCAGCTTGCAACAGGGTACTGGAAACACCATATATTTT. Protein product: CASSLQQGTGNTIYF.

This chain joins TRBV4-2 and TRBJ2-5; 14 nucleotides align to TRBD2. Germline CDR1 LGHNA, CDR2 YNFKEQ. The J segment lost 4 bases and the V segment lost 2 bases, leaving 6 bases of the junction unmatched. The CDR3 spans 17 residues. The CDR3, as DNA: TGTGCCAGCAGCCAAACGACTAGCGGGGGGGCCAGAGAGACCCAGTACTTC. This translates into CASSQTTSGGARETQYF.

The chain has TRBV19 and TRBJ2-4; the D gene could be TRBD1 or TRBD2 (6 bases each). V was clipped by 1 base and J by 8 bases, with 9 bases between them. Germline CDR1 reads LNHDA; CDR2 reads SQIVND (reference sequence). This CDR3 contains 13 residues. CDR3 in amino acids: CASSIVRGDIQYF. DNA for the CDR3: TGTGCCAGTAGTATAGTTAGGGGGGACATTCAGTACTTC.

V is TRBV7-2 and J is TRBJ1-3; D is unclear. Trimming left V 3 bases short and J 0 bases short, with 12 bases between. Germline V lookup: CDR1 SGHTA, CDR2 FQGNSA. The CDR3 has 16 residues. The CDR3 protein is CASSFSVPSSGNTIYF. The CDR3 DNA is TGTGCCAGCAGCTTTTCAGTCCCGAGCTCTGGAAACACCATATATTTT.

The CDR3 is CASSLGLAGGEQYF. The CDR3 DNA is TGTGCCAGCAGCTTAGGACTAGCGGGAGGCGAGCAGTACTTC. The genes are TRBV7-2 and TRBJ2-7, with 13 bases aligning to TRBD2. CDR1 and CDR2 from the germline V gene are SGHTA and FQGNSA. The CDR3 runs 14 residues. The V segment lost 1 base and the J segment 6 bases; nucleotides outside the gene matches: 0.

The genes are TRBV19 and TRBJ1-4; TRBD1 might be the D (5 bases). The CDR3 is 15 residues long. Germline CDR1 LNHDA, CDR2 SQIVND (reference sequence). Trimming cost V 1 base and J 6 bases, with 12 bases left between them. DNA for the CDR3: TGTGCCAGTAGTATAGGGGGGTTAAATTATGAAAAACTGTTTTTT. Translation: CASSIGGLNYEKLFF.

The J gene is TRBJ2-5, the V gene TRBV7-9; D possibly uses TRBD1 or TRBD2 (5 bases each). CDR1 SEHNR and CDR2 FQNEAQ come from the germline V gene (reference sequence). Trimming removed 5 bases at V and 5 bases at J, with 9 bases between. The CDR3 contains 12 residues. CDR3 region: CASSQEGETQYF. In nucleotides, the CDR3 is TGTGCCAGCAGCCAAGAGGGGGAGACCCAGTACTTC.

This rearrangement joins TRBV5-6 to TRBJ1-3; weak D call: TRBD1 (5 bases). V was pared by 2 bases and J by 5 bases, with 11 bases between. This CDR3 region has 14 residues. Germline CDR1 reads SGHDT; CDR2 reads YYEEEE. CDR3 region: CASSLSGLRNTIYF. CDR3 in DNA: TGTGCCAGCAGCTTATCGGGACTCCGAAACACCATATATTTT.

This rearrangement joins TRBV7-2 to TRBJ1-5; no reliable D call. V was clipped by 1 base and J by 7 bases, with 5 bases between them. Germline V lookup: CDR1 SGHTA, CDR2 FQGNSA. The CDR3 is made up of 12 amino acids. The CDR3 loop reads CASSLDGQPQHF. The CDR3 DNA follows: TGTGCCAGCAGCTTAGATGGCCAGCCCCAGCATTTT.

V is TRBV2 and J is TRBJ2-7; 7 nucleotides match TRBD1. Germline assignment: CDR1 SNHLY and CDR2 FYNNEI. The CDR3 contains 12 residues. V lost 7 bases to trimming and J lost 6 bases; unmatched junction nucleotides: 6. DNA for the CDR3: TGTGCCAGCAAGCGCCAGGGGGTCGAGCAGTACTTC. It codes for CASKRQGVEQYF.

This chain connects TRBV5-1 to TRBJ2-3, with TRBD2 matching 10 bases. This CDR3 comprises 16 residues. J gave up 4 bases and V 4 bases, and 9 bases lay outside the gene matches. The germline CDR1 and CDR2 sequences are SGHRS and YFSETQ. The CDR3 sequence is CASSERSGRSADTQYF. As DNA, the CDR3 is TGCGCCAGCAGCGAACGTAGCGGGAGGAGCGCAGATACGCAGTATTTT.

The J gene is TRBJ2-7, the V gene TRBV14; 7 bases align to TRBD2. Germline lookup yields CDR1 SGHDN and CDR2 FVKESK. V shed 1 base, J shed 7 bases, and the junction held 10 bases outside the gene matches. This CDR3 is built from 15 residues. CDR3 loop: CASSQVGSREGEQYF. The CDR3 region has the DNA TGTGCCAGCAGCCAAGTAGGAAGCAGGGAGGGTGAGCAGTACTTC.